Listed here are 17 T cell receptor beta chains from one sample, sequenced in a study of memory CD4+ T cells and cytomegalovirus serostatus. Libraries were prepared by immunoSEQ multiplex PCR; TCRdb keeps only in-frame clonotypes and omits some of them. This sample carries approximately 52,000 clones, around 82% of them seen once, and the ten largest clones take roughly 0.77%. Single viable CD3+CD4+CD8-CD45RO+ cells were sorted as the memory CD4+ T cells. The material sequenced was memory CD4+ T cells from blood. These receptors were obtained from an adult in good health and CMV-seronegative.

This clone showed up just a few times. The chain recombines TRBV5-1 with TRBJ1-3; D possibly corresponds to TRBD1 (5 bases). V lost 3 bases, J lost 0 bases, and 10 bases lay in between. Germline V gene lookup returns CDR1 SGHRS and CDR2 YFSETQ. The length of the CDR3 is 15 residues. The CDR3 nucleotides are TGCGCCAGCAGCTGGGGCCCCGGCTCTGGAAACACCATATATTTT. As protein: CASSWGPGSGNTIYF.

The chain couples TRBV29-1 to TRBJ2-7; weak D call: TRBD1 (5 bases). The CDR3 extends over 13 amino acids. Germline CDR1 and CDR2: SQVTM and ANQGSEA. V was clipped by 4 bases and J by 5 bases, with 15 bases between them. The CDR3 DNA sequence: TGCAGCGTTGCGATGGGGCGAGAAAACGAGCAGTACTTC. Protein product: CSVAMGRENEQYF.

V and J are TRBV11-2 and TRBJ1-1; possible D gene TRBD1, 5 bases. The CDR3 has 13 residues. Germline V gives CDR1 SGHAT, CDR2 FQNNGV. The V end was cut by 6 bases, the J end by 9 bases, with 17 bases between. In nucleotides, the CDR3 is TGTGCCAGCAGTCTGACGAGGGCAGGGCAAGCTTTCTTT. Translation gives CASSLTRAGQAFF. The whole variable domain, remainder taken from reference TRBV11-2 and TRBJ1-1, is EAGVAQSPRYKIIEKRQSVAFWCNPISGHATLYWYQQILGQGPKLLIQFQNNGVVDDSQLPKDRFSAERLKGVDSTLKIQPAKLEDSAVYLCASSLTRAGQAFFGQGTRLTVV.

The V call is TRBV19, the J call TRBJ1-3, with 9 bases that match TRBD1. V was pared by 5 bases and J by 4 bases, with 9 bases of the junction left unmatched. The CDR3 extends over 16 amino acids. Germline CDR1 is LNHDA and CDR2 is SQIVND (reference sequence). As DNA, the CDR3 is TGTGCCAGTAGTCTACAGGGGGCAAGGTCCGGAAACACCATATATTTT. Protein product: CASSLQGARSGNTIYF. The full variable domain, its missing parts supplied by reference TRBV19 and TRBJ1-3, is DGGITQSPKYLFRKEGQNVTLSCEQNLNHDAMYWYRQDPGQGLRLIYYSQIVNDFQKGDIAEGYSVSREKKESFPLTVTSAQKNPTAFYLCASSLQGARSGNTIYFGEGSWLTVV.

The J gene is TRBJ2-7, the V gene TRBV7-8; unclear D gene. This CDR3 has 14 amino acids. From germline, CDR1 is SGHVS and CDR2 FQNEAQ. V lost 1 base, J lost 2 bases, and 9 bases lay in between. The CDR3 is CASSLGGKPYEQYF. As DNA, the CDR3 is TGTGCCAGCAGCTTAGGGGGAAAGCCCTACGAGCAGTACTTC.

V gene TRBV6-1 combines with J gene TRBJ1-3, with 7 bases that match TRBD1. The ends lost 6 bases at V and 4 bases at J; junction bases unmatched: 6. The CDR3 consists of 14 residues. Per germline, CDR1 MNHNS and CDR2 SASEGT. The CDR3 sequence is CASSRGQAGNTIYF. DNA of the CDR3: TGTGCCAGCAGCCGCGGACAGGCAGGAAACACCATATATTTT.

This clone was observed a single time. The rearrangement uses TRBV28 and TRBJ2-3; no definite D call. This CDR3 is built from 9 residues. The germline V gene encodes CDR1 MDHEN and CDR2 SYDVKM. V was shortened by 10 bases and J by 5 bases, with 4 bases between the two germline ends. The CDR3 DNA reads TGTGCCAACAAAGATACGCAGTATTTT. It translates to CANKDTQYF.

The CDR3 reads CASSLTQGRTEAFF. CDR3 coding DNA: TGTGCCAGCAGTTTAACGCAGGGCCGCACTGAAGCTTTCTTT. This chain links TRBV27 with TRBJ1-1; possibly TRBD1 for D (5 bases). This CDR3 is built from 14 residues. Trimming shortened V by 2 bases and J by 4 bases, and 11 bases separated the two germline ends. The germline V gene encodes CDR1 MNHEY and CDR2 SMNVEV (reference sequence).

The table lists this clone with a count of one. The chain carries TRBV10-3 and TRBJ1-5, with D uncertain. Trimming cost V 4 bases and J 4 bases, with 5 bases left between them. Per germline, CDR1 ENHRY and CDR2 SYGVKD. The CDR3 consists of 12 residues. The CDR3 protein is CAISAPNQPQHF. In nucleotides, the CDR3 is TGTGCCATCAGTGCCCCAAATCAGCCCCAGCATTTT.

The chain has TRBV9 and TRBJ1-5; D gene unclear. CDR1 SGDLS and CDR2 YYNGEE come from the germline V gene. This CDR3 comprises 15 residues. The V and J ends lost 4 bases and 2 bases respectively, with 13 bases between them. The CDR3 region has the DNA TGTGCCAGCAGCTCTCGAGGAGACCGCAATCAGCCCCAGCATTTT. Translation: CASSSRGDRNQPQHF. Drawing the rest from reference TRBV9 and TRBJ1-5, the complete variable domain is DSGVTQTPKHLITATGQRVTLRCSPRSGDLSVYWYQQSLDQGLQFLIQYYNGEERAKGNILERFSAQQFPDLHSELNLSSLELGDSALYFCASSSRGDRNQPQHFGDGTRLSIL.

The chain couples TRBV5-1 to TRBJ2-3; 10 bases are shared with TRBD2. This CDR3 has 16 residues. Germline lookup yields CDR1 SGHRS and CDR2 YFSETQ. J was trimmed by 3 bases and V by 0 bases; bases with no gene match: 4. The CDR3 sequence: CASSLGSGGWTDTQYF. Written as DNA, the CDR3 is TGCGCCAGCAGCTTGGGTAGCGGGGGGTGGACAGATACGCAGTATTTT.

This sequence joins TRBV7-2 and TRBJ1-2; 8 bases fit TRBD1. Germline V lookup: CDR1 SGHTA, CDR2 FQGNSA. J was trimmed by 8 bases and V by 5 bases; bases with no gene match: 7. There are 13 residues in the CDR3. The CDR3 bases are TGTGCCAGCAGCCACCAGGGGGCAGGAGGCTACACCTTC. This gives the protein CASSHQGAGGYTF.

The chain has TRBV6-1 and TRBJ2-7; weak D call: TRBD1 (5 bases). V was shortened by 1 base and J by 5 bases, with 12 bases between the two germline ends. Looked up from germline, CDR1 is MNHNS and CDR2 is SASEGT. This CDR3 has 14 amino acids. CDR3 amino acids: CASSEVRQSHEQYF. The CDR3 DNA follows: TGTGCCAGCAGTGAAGTGAGACAGTCCCACGAGCAGTACTTC.

This chain joins TRBV6-4 and TRBJ1-2; 7 bases fit TRBD1. The junction had 7 bases not matched to a gene; V was cut back by 5 bases and J by 4 bases. CDR3 length equals 14 residues. The germline V gene has CDR1 MRHNA and CDR2 SNTAGT. The CDR3 region is CASSPDRETYGYTF. The CDR3 DNA reads TGTGCCAGCAGTCCCGACAGGGAGACCTATGGCTACACCTTC.

This chain uses TRBV7-8 with TRBJ2-7, with 8 bases that match TRBD2. CDR1 and CDR2 from the germline V gene are SGHVS and FQNEAQ. J was trimmed by 0 bases and V by 6 bases; bases with no gene match: 16. The CDR3 covers 18 residues. Here the CDR3 reads CASSSPRSERGSSYEQYF. Here the CDR3 DNA reads TGTGCCAGCAGTTCCCCCAGGTCGGAGCGGGGGTCCTCCTACGAGCAGTACTTC.

The chain couples TRBV7-9 to TRBJ2-5; 11 positions agree with TRBD1. The ends lost 3 bases at V and 5 bases at J; junction bases unmatched: 8. The CDR3 spans 16 residues. Germline CDR1 and CDR2: SEHNR and FQNEAQ (reference sequence). The CDR3 nucleotides are TGTGCCAGCAGCTTTTCCGGGACAGGGGGTCCGGAGACCCAGTACTTC. Its translation: CASSFSGTGGPETQYF.

The chain links TRBV7-8 to TRBJ2-7; 7 bases match TRBD2. V shed 2 bases, J shed 5 bases, and the junction held 9 bases outside the gene matches. This CDR3 is 15 amino acids long. Looked up from germline, CDR1 is SGHVS and CDR2 is FQNEAQ. CDR3 coding DNA: TGTGCCAGCAGCTTAAGGGAGGGGAGGTCAAACGAGCAGTACTTC. Protein: CASSLREGRSNEQYF.